Shown below are 20 T cell receptor beta chains from a single sample sequenced in a study of T cells in Graves' hyperthyroidism and ophthalmopathy. TCR beta CDR3 region amplification was performed from RNA transcripts. TCR CDR3 regions were first amplified by RT-PCR with HTBI primers. TCRdb redid the calling of the multiplex PCR reads with MiXCR, one entry per CDR3 protein. The table has about 620,000 distinct CDR3 sequences, roughly 16% seen once. Sample: blood. All receptors come from a woman in her twenties or thirties with Graves' hyperthyroidism.

This clonotype has more than one count but fewer than ten. The chain employs TRBV28 and TRBJ2-5, with D perhaps matching TRBD1 (6 bases). Germline-derived CDR1 and CDR2 are MDHEN and SYDVKM. The V and J ends lost 6 bases and 1 base respectively, with 15 bases between them. The CDR3 is made up of 15 amino acids. This CDR3 reads CASSPRWTVQETQYF. CDR3 nucleotide sequence: TGTGCCAGCAGCCCAAGGTGGACAGTCCAAGAGACCCAGTACTTC.

This clonotype was observed a few times. This chain uses TRBV3-1 with TRBJ2-7; D unclear. Deletions cut 3 bases from V and 3 bases from J, with 12 bases between. Per the germline V gene, CDR1 is LGHDT and CDR2 is YNNKEL (reference sequence). The CDR3 has 14 amino acids. This CDR3 reads CASSHYDPNYEQYF. The CDR3 DNA reads TGTGCCAGCAGCCACTACGATCCTAACTACGAGCAGTACTTC.

The rearrangement joins TRBV12-3 or TRBV12-4 to TRBJ1-1, with no clear D. Trimming took 6 bases from V and 4 from J, leaving 15 bases between them. The CDR3 loop spans 14 amino acids. The CDR3 DNA reads as TGTGCCAGCAGGTACGAGTCGTGGGGCACTGAAGCTTTCTTT. Protein: CASRYESWGTEAFF.

This clonotype was seen a handful of times. The chain employs TRBV5-1 and TRBJ2-1; 13 bases agree with TRBD2. Trimming at V came to 6 bases and at J to 4 bases, leaving 4 bases not matched to a gene. CDR1 is SGHRS, CDR2 YFSETQ, per germline. CDR3 size: 15 residues. This CDR3 is CASTKTSGRYNEQFF. For the CDR3, the DNA is TGCGCCAGCACCAAGACTAGCGGGAGGTACAATGAGCAGTTCTTC.

The sample holds many counts of this clonotype. The chain is built from TRBV28 and TRBJ1-2; no clear D gene. This CDR3 region has 13 residues. Germline V gene sequence: CDR1 MDHEN, CDR2 SYDVKM. With 4 bases removed from V and 6 bases from J, the gap between germline ends came to 12 bases. CDR3 in amino acids: CASSSPLGDGYTF. The CDR3 bases are TGTGCCAGCAGTTCTCCTCTCGGAGATGGCTACACCTTC.

This clonotype was seen a few times. The chain combines TRBV19 with TRBJ2-7; 9 bases align to TRBD2. V gave up 4 bases and J gave up 6 bases; unmatched junction bases: 4. Germline V gene sequence: CDR1 LNHDA, CDR2 SQIVND (reference sequence). The CDR3 covers 13 residues. In DNA form, the CDR3 reads TGTGCCAGTAGTAGCGGGAGGGCCGCCGAGCAGTACTTC. This translates into CASSSGRAAEQYF.

The sample holds many counts of this clonotype. The chain has TRBV28 and TRBJ1-2; D uncertain. V was clipped by 7 bases and J by 4 bases, with 10 bases between them. CDR3 length: 12 amino acids. In germline, CDR1 is MDHEN, CDR2 SYDVKM. CDR3 in DNA: TGTGCCAGCAATACGGGCTTCTATGGCTACACCTTC. Translated: CASNTGFYGYTF.

This clonotype was counted at least ten times. The CDR3 coding sequence is TGTGCCAGCATCTTTCTACCGACCTACGAGCAGTACTTC. Residues: CASIFLPTYEQYF. The chain uses TRBV28 and TRBJ2-7, with D hard to call. The CDR3 length is 13 residues. Trimming removed 7 bases at V and 2 bases at J, with 12 bases between. CDR1 is MDHEN and CDR2 is SYDVKM in the germline V gene.

This clonotype was counted a few times. The rearrangement links TRBV2 to TRBJ2-7; TRBD2 is a possible D gene (6 bases). Germline V gene lookup returns CDR1 SNHLY and CDR2 FYNNEI. Trimming cost V 7 bases and J 4 bases, with 14 bases left between them. The CDR3 length is 13 residues. The CDR3 sequence: CASKASASYEQYF. CDR3 nucleotides: TGTGCCAGCAAGGCTAGCGCAAGTTACGAGCAGTACTTC.

This clonotype was seen many times. The chain recombines TRBV12-3 or TRBV12-4 with TRBJ1-5; 9 nucleotides line up with TRBD1. The CDR3 sequence is 14 residues long. After removal of 5 bases from V and 7 bases from J, the junction contained 6 bases not matched to a gene. CDR3 in amino acids: CASSGTGIRQPQHF. The CDR3 DNA follows: TGTGCCAGCAGTGGGACAGGGATTCGCCAGCCCCAGCATTTT.

The chain employs TRBV6-4 and TRBJ2-7, with D possibly being TRBD2 (5 bases). Germline V gives CDR1 MRHNA, CDR2 SNTAGT. Trimming cost V 7 bases and J 7 bases, with 17 bases left between them. The CDR3 is made up of 13 amino acids. This CDR3 is CASNPRALGEQYF. CDR3 nucleotide sequence: TGTGCCAGCAATCCGCGGGCCCTGGGGGAGCAGTACTTC.

This chain's CDR3 is CASSLGQGLRTGELFF. In DNA form, the CDR3 reads TGTGCCAGCAGCTTAGGACAGGGTCTTCGCACCGGGGAGCTGTTTTTT. The genes are TRBV13 and TRBJ2-2, with D perhaps matching TRBD1 (6 bases). The CDR3 is made up of 16 amino acids. The germline CDR1 and CDR2 sequences are PRHDT and FYEKMQ (reference sequence). V dropped 0 bases and J dropped 4 bases, with 12 bases sitting between them.

In its sample, this clonotype was seen a few times. This chain uses TRBV5-1 with TRBJ2-5, with 11 bases lining up with TRBD2. The V segment lost 4 bases and the J segment 5 bases; nucleotides outside the gene matches: 4. The germline V gene encodes CDR1 SGHRS and CDR2 YFSETQ. The CDR3 is made up of 14 amino acids. CDR3 coding DNA: TGCGCCAGCAGCGATACTAGCGGGAGTGAGACCCAGTACTTC. Translation gives CASSDTSGSETQYF.

Remarks on this clonotype: Sequence at one end of the junction differs from germline and may be a read error. J is TRBJ2-1 and V is TRBV20-1, with 11 bases aligning to TRBD2. CDR3 length: 13 residues. Germline-derived CDR1 and CDR2 are DFQATT and SNEGSKA (reference sequence). The CDR3 DNA follows: TGCAGTGCTAAGACTAGCGGGATATTTGAGCGGTACTTC. Translation: CSAKTSGIFERYF.

This clonotype was observed a handful of times. The chain couples TRBV19 to TRBJ2-1; TRBD2 matches 11 bases. The germline V gene has CDR1 LNHDA and CDR2 SQIVND (reference sequence). Germline trimming cut 10 bases from V and 0 bases from J; bases unmatched to any gene: 8. The length of the CDR3 is 16 residues. CDR3 sequence: CATKGLAASSYNEQFF. CDR3 in DNA: TGTGCCACCAAGGGACTAGCGGCGAGCTCCTACAATGAGCAGTTCTTC.

The V gene is TRBV2, the J gene TRBJ2-7; D may be TRBD1 (5 bases). The CDR3 sequence is 13 residues long. V was cut by 7 bases and J by 2 bases, with 12 bases left in between. Germline V gene data show CDR1 as SNHLY and CDR2 as FYNNEI. The CDR3 loop is CASTPQDTYEQYF. The CDR3, as DNA: TGTGCCAGCACCCCACAGGACACCTACGAGCAGTACTTC.

The J gene is TRBJ2-3, the V gene TRBV30; D assignment may be TRBD1 or TRBD2 (6 bases each). V lost 2 bases to trimming and J lost 1 base, with 10 bases between them. The CDR3 covers 14 residues. CDR1 and CDR2 (germline): GTSNPN, SVGIG (reference sequence). Written as DNA, the CDR3 is TGTGCCTGGAGTAGGGGGGAGCGCACAGATACGCAGTATTTT. This sequence encodes CAWSRGERTDTQYF.

This clonotype was seen a handful of times. The chain uses TRBV29-1 and TRBJ2-1, with 11 bases matching TRBD2. The CDR3 sequence is 14 residues long. The V gene's germline CDR1 is SQVTM and CDR2 ANQGSEA. After removal of 7 bases from V and 4 bases from J, the junction contained 6 bases not matched to a gene. In DNA form, the CDR3 reads TGCAGCGGAGAACTAGCGGGAGCTTACAATGAGCAGTTCTTC. Amino acid sequence: CSGELAGAYNEQFF.

The gene calls are TRBV7-9 and TRBJ2-7; 9 bases match TRBD2. V shed 4 bases, J shed 6 bases, and the junction held 10 bases outside the gene matches. This CDR3 is 15 amino acids long. The germline CDR1 and CDR2 sequences are SEHNR and FQNEAQ (reference sequence). Written as DNA, the CDR3 is TGTGCCAGCAGCTCGCTCTGGAGCGGGGGGATCGAGCAGTACTTC. This encodes CASSSLWSGGIEQYF.

V is TRBV5-1 and J is TRBJ2-1; 9 bases line up with TRBD2. The CDR3 loop spans 18 amino acids. V shed 0 bases and J 0 bases; nucleotides not matched to a gene: 7. Germline V gene data show CDR1 as SGHRS and CDR2 as YFSETQ. The DNA for the CDR3 is TGCGCCAGCAGCTTGGGGCCTAGCGGGACAAGCTCCTACAATGAGCAGTTCTTC. It is translated as CASSLGPSGTSSYNEQFF.